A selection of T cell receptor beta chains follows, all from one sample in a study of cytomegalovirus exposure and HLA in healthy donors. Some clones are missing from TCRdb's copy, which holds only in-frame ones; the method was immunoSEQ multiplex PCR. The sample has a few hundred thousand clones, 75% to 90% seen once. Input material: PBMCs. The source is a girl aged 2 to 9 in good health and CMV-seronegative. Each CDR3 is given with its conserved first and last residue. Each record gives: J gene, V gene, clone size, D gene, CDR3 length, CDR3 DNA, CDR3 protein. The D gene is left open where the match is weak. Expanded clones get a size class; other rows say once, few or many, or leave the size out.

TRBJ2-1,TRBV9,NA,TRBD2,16,TGTGCCAGCAGCGTAGAATCTAGCGGTACCTACAATGAGCAGTTCTTC,CASSVESSGTYNEQFF
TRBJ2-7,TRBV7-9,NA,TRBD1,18,TGTGCCAGCAGCTCAATTGGGGGAGGGGACAGGGGGCAGAAAGAGCAGTACTTC,CASSSIGGGDRGQKEQYF
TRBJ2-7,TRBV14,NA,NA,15,TGTGCCAGCAGCCCCCCCTCTGGCGGCTCCTACGAGCAGTACTTC,CASSPPSGGSYEQYF
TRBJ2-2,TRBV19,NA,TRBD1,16,TGTGCCAGTAGTAGGGGCCCGGGACAGGGGACCGGGGAGCTGTTTTTT,CASSRGPGQGTGELFF
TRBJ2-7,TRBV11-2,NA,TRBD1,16,TGTGCCAGCAGCCCTTTAGGCCGGACAGGAACCTACGAGCAGTACTTC,CASSPLGRTGTYEQYF
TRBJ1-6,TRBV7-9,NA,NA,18,TGTGCCAGCAGCTTAATTGGACGCATACAGGACTATAATTCACCCCTCCACTTT,CASSLIGRIQDYNSPLHF
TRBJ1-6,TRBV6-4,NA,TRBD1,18,TGTGCCAACCCCAACACAGGGGATCTAAGGCCCTATAATTCACCCCTCCACTTT,CANPNTGDLRPYNSPLHF
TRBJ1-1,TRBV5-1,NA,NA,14,TGCGCCAGCAGCTCCAACAGGGAGAACACTGAAGCTTTCTTT,CASSSNRENTEAFF
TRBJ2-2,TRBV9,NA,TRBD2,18,TGTGCCAGCAGCTCGACTAGCGGGAGTTTTCAGAGCACCGGGGAGCTGTTTTTT,CASSSTSGSFQSTGELFF
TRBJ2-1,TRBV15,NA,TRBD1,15,TGTGCCACCAGCAGAGGGGGACAGGGGTCTGAGAAAGAGTTCTTC,CATSRGGQGSEKEFF
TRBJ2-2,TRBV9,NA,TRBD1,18,TGTGCCAGCAGCGGGCCCCCCCGGGACAGAGGATTCTCCGGGGAGCTGTTTTTT,CASSGPPRDRGFSGELFF
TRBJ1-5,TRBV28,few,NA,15,TGTGCCAGCACGAACAGGAAATATAGCAATCAGCCCCAGCATTTT,CASTNRKYSNQPQHF
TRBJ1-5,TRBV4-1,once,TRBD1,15,TGCGCCAGCAGCCAAGATTTACAGGGGAGACAGCCCCAGCATTTT,CASSQDLQGRQPQHF
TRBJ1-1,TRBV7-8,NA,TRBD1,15,TGTGCCAGCAGCCGAAACCAGGGGGCGAGCACTGAAGCTTTCTTT,CASSRNQGASTEAFF